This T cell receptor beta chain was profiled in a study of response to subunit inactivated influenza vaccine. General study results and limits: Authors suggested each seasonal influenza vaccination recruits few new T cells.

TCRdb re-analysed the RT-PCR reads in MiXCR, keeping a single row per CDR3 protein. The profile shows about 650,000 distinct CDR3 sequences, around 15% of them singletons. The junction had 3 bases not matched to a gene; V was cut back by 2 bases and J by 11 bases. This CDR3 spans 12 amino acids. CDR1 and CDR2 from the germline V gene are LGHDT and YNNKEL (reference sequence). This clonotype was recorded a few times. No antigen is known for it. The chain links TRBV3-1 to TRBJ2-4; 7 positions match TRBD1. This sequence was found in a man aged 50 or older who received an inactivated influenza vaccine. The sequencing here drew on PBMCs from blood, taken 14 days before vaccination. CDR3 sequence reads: CASSQNRGVQYF. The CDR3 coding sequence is TGTGCCAGCAGCCAAAACAGGGGAGTTCAGTACTTC. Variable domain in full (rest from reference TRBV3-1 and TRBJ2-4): DTAVSQTPKYLVTQMGNDKSIKCEQNLGHDTMYWYKQDSKKFLKIMFSYNNKELIINETVPNRFSPKSPDKAHLNLHINSLELGDSAVYFCASSQNRGVQYFGAGTRLSVL.